This T cell receptor (beta chain) came from a study of T cells in Graves' hyperthyroidism and ophthalmopathy. Individuals with ophthalmopathy presented a Clinical Activity Score of at least 3, a NOSPECS grade of at least 4 and a duration under 3 months. Researchers barred patients who had uncontrolled infection, other autoimmune disease, pregnancy or lactation. CDR1 and CDR2 (germline): GTSNPN, SVGIG (reference sequence). V shed 0 bases and J shed 9 bases, with 14 bases lying between them. This CDR3 comprises 13 residues. This clonotype was seen many times. Its antigen is unknown. Study results and limitations: Blood also carried most thyroid clonotypes expanded above 0.001.

TCR beta CDR3 regions were amplified from RNA transcripts. HTBI primers were used for first-round RT-PCR of the TCR CDR3. TCRdb fed the multiplex PCR reads into MiXCR, producing one record per CDR3 protein. This table holds over 500,000 distinct CDR3 sequences, more than 15% found once. Sequencing was performed on blood. The TCR comes from a young woman with Graves' ophthalmopathy. The V gene is TRBV30, the J gene TRBJ1-1; possibly TRBD1 for D (5 bases). CDR3 sequence reads: CAWSVTSGSQAFF. The CDR3 nucleotides read TGTGCCTGGAGTGTAACCTCAGGGAGTCAAGCTTTCTTT.